This T cell receptor beta chain was obtained from a study of regulatory T cells in long-lasting Graves disease. The time point here: newly diagnosed GD, antithyroid drugs for less than 3 months. Extracted PBMC RNA gave rise to the TCR library. With iRepertoire HTBI primers and Arm-PCR of CDR3 regions, TCR beta libraries were built. TCRdb re-called the multiplex PCR reads through MiXCR, storing one row per CDR3 protein. The table records over 500,000 distinct CDR3 sequences, around 15% of them present only once. Germline V gene data show CDR1 as SEHNR and CDR2 as FQNEAQ (reference sequence). This CDR3 is built from 12 residues. The germline V and J ends were trimmed by 5 bases and 4 bases, with 9 bases remaining between them. This clonotype was found a few times. Its antigen is unknown. Regarding the study as a whole: The number of shared public clonotypes was higher in persistent patients (under 3,000) than new patients (more than 850).

These data were likewise used in another study, on T cells in Graves' hyperthyroidism and ophthalmopathy.

Sample: peripheral blood mononuclear cells (PBMCs), taken at new diagnosis, from a patient treated with antithyroid drugs. The origin of this receptor is a man aged 18 to 29 with Graves disease. J is TRBJ2-7 and V is TRBV7-9; D gene uncertain. For the CDR3, the DNA is TGTGCCAGCAGCACCCGACTGTACGAGCAGTACTTC. This codes for CASSTRLYEQYF.